Presented here are 27 T cell receptor beta chains from one specimen sequenced in a study of T cells in Graves' hyperthyroidism and ophthalmopathy. TCR beta CDR3 regions were amplified from RNA. TCR CDR3 regions were first amplified by RT-PCR with HTBI primers. TCRdb independently ran MiXCR on the multiplex PCR reads; one entry per CDR3 protein. The table lists about 250,000 distinct CDR3 sequences, around 15% of them singletons. Source material: blood. These receptor sequences come from a woman between 50 and 59 years old with Graves' hyperthyroidism that later progressed to Graves' ophthalmopathy.

This clonotype was picked up many times. This chain uses TRBV3-1 with TRBJ1-1; 8 nucleotides align to TRBD1. The CDR3 is 15 amino acids. Per the germline V gene, CDR1 is LGHDT and CDR2 is YNNKEL (reference sequence). V gave up 2 bases and J gave up 5 bases; unmatched junction bases: 7. CDR3: CASSQLGQGGTEAFF. CDR3 nucleotides: TGTGCCAGCAGCCAACTTGGACAGGGTGGTACTGAAGCTTTCTTT. Based on the CDR3 plus reference TRBV3-1 and TRBJ1-1, the full variable domain is DTAVSQTPKYLVTQMGNDKSIKCEQNLGHDTMYWYKQDSKKFLKIMFSYNNKELIINETVPNRFSPKSPDKAHLNLHINSLELGDSAVYFCASSQLGQGGTEAFFGQGTRLTVV.

Comments on this clonotype: A much larger clone lies one base from this, so it may be a read error. The rearrangement uses TRBV6-2 or TRBV6-3 and TRBJ2-7; 7 bases are a match to TRBD2. Per germline, CDR1 MNHEY and CDR2 SVGEGT. The CDR3 covers 14 residues. The CDR3 loop is CASSHSAGPYEQYF. The CDR3, as DNA: TGTGCCAGCAGTCACTCAGCGGGACCCTACGAGCAGTACTTC.

This chain connects TRBV7-3 to TRBJ2-7; 12 bases map to TRBD2. Germline V gene data show CDR1 as SGHTA and CDR2 as FQGTGA. Trimming removed 10 bases from V and 3 bases from J; junction bases left unmatched: 10. The CDR3 covers 15 residues. DNA for the CDR3: TGTGCCATTTCAGGAGGACTAGCGGGACGCTACGAGCAGTACTTC. Encoded protein: CAISGGLAGRYEQYF.

This clonotype was detected many times. The genes are TRBV6-1 and TRBJ2-7; 13 bases line up with TRBD2. There are 16 residues in the CDR3. J lost 4 bases, V lost 6 bases, and 9 bases had no gene match. Per germline, CDR1 MNHNS and CDR2 SASEGT. As DNA, the CDR3 is TGTGCCAGCAGACGAGGACTAGCGGGAGTACAATACGAGCAGTACTTC. Translating it yields CASRRGLAGVQYEQYF.

This clonotype has only a few counts. The CDR3: CSASAWTAGSNQPQHF. The CDR3 coding sequence is TGCAGTGCTAGTGCGTGGACAGCAGGGAGCAATCAGCCCCAGCATTTT. J is TRBJ1-5 and V is TRBV20-1; perhaps TRBD1 as D (6 bases). CDR3 length equals 16 residues. The V and J ends lost 3 bases and 1 base respectively, with 16 bases between them. Germline CDR1 and CDR2: DFQATT and SNEGSKA (reference sequence).

V is TRBV18 and J is TRBJ1-6; no definite D call. V was shortened by 4 bases and J by 7 bases, with 11 bases between the two germline ends. Looked up from germline, CDR1 is KGHSH and CDR2 is LQKENI. This CDR3 has 14 residues. CDR3 region: CASSLPLSNSPLHF. As DNA, the CDR3 is TGTGCCAGCTCACTACCCCTGTCGAATTCACCCCTCCACTTT.

Notes on this clonotype: A clone one base away is much larger, so this may be a read error. The rearrangement uses TRBV20-1 and TRBJ2-2; 7 nucleotides agree with TRBD1. Germline loops: CDR1 DFQATT, CDR2 SNEGSKA (reference sequence). This CDR3 region has 13 residues. With V trimmed by 5 bases and J by 4 bases, 4 bases remained unmatched. The CDR3 protein is CSACDRVTGELFF. The CDR3 DNA is TGCAGTGCTTGCGACAGGGTCACCGGGGAGCTGTTTTTT.

This clonotype was picked up many times. The V call is TRBV2, the J call TRBJ2-1; 7 bases line up with TRBD2. There are 13 residues in the CDR3. V was pared by 7 bases and J by 13 bases, with 13 bases of the junction left unmatched. The germline gives CDR1 SNHLY, CDR2 FYNNEI. CDR3 loop: CASTYGEGIEQFF. Here the CDR3 DNA reads TGTGCCAGCACTTATGGGGAGGGAATAGAACAGTTCTTC.

The sample holds many counts of this clonotype. The V gene is TRBV20-1, the J gene TRBJ1-5; weak D call: TRBD1 (5 bases). CDR1 is DFQATT, CDR2 SNEGSKA, per germline (reference sequence). Trimming took 3 bases from V and 6 from J, leaving 9 bases between them. The CDR3 is made up of 12 amino acids. As DNA, the CDR3 is TGCAGTGCTAGCAGGGTTTCTCAGCCCCAGCATTTT. It encodes CSASRVSQPQHF.

This clonotype was observed many times. The gene calls are TRBV27 and TRBJ1-1; D is perhaps TRBD1 (6 bases). Trimming left V 6 bases short and J 1 base short, with 15 bases between. The CDR3 consists of 15 residues. Germline V gives CDR1 MNHEY, CDR2 SMNVEV (reference sequence). CDR3 in DNA: TGTGCCAGCAGCACTAGGAGGGGGAGGAACACTGAAGCTTTCTTT. This sequence encodes CASSTRRGRNTEAFF.

This clonotype showed up many times. For the CDR3, the DNA is TGTGCCAGCAGTGTTCTGAGGGAGGGCCCGGAGACCCAGTACTTC. Translating gives CASSVLREGPETQYF. This chain connects TRBV2 to TRBJ2-5; 7 bases are a match to TRBD2. The CDR3 totals 15 residues. Germline V gene data show CDR1 as SNHLY and CDR2 as FYNNEI. V was pared by 4 bases and J by 5 bases, with 10 bases of the junction left unmatched.

In its sample, this clonotype was seen many times. V and J are TRBV20-1 and TRBJ2-7; 7 nucleotides line up with TRBD2. CDR1 is DFQATT, CDR2 SNEGSKA, per germline (reference sequence). The CDR3 loop spans 12 amino acids. V lost 4 bases and J lost 4; bases outside the gene matches: 4. Written as DNA, the CDR3 is TGCAGTGCTAACGCGGGGGAATACGAGCAGTACTTC. Translated, it gives CSANAGEYEQYF.

Many counts were recorded for this clonotype. The J gene is TRBJ2-3, the V gene TRBV5-1; D is possibly TRBD2 (5 bases). Trimming cost V 1 base and J 5 bases, with 11 bases left between them. Germline V gene data show CDR1 as SGHRS and CDR2 as YFSETQ. There are 14 residues in the CDR3. CDR3: CASSLMGAVDTQYF. The CDR3 region has the DNA TGCGCCAGCAGCTTGATGGGAGCGGTAGATACGCAGTATTTT. Looking up the rest from reference TRBV5-1 and TRBJ2-3 gives the full variable domain: KAGVTQTPRYLIKTRGQQVTLSCSPISGHRSVSWYQQTPGQGLQFLFEYFSETQRNKGNFPGRFSGRQFSNSRSEMNVSTLELGDSALYLCASSLMGAVDTQYFGPGTRLTVL.

This clonotype appeared many times. This chain links TRBV2 with TRBJ1-2, with 7 positions matching TRBD1. Germline V gives CDR1 SNHLY, CDR2 FYNNEI. V shed 7 bases and J 4 bases; nucleotides not matched to a gene: 9. The CDR3 loop spans 14 amino acids. CDR3 bases: TGTGCCAGCAAAGACCAGGGGGTATTCTATGGCTACACCTTC. It specifies CASKDQGVFYGYTF.

This clonotype was recorded at least ten times. CDR3 coding DNA: TGTGCCAGCAGCTTAGATCTGGGGTTCTCGGAAGGTGAAAAACTGTTTTTT. It specifies CASSLDLGFSEGEKLFF. The gene calls are TRBV11-2 and TRBJ1-4, with D unresolved. The CDR3 runs 17 residues. V dropped 0 bases and J dropped 7 bases, with 18 bases sitting between them. Per germline, CDR1 SGHAT and CDR2 FQNNGV.

This clonotype was detected many times. The chain's CDR3 is CASSSPTGDVHEQYF. The CDR3 DNA sequence: TGTGCCAGCAGCTCACCCACAGGGGACGTCCACGAGCAGTACTTC. The rearrangement joins TRBV7-9 to TRBJ2-7; the match to TRBD1 covers 7 bases. Losses at the gene ends were 4 bases for V and 5 bases for J; bases not matched to a gene: 11. This CDR3 contains 15 residues. Germline CDR1 and CDR2: SEHNR and FQNEAQ (reference sequence).

This clonotype was recorded many times. The chain combines TRBV27 with TRBJ2-7, with TRBD2 matching 7 bases. The V gene's germline CDR1 is MNHEY and CDR2 SMNVEV (reference sequence). The trim removed 3 bases at V and 1 base at J, leaving 6 bases unmatched. This CDR3 has 15 residues. This CDR3 reads CASSLVPSGSYEQYF. Written as DNA, the CDR3 is TGTGCCAGCAGTTTGGTGCCTAGCGGTTCCTACGAGCAGTACTTC.

This clonotype showed up many times. The chain joins TRBV6-1 to TRBJ1-1; possible D gene TRBD1, 5 bases. The CDR3 has 13 amino acids. Germline V gene sequence: CDR1 MNHNS, CDR2 SASEGT. Trimming took 8 bases from V and 4 from J, leaving 14 bases between them. The CDR3 spells CASSPGTGTEAFF. The CDR3 DNA reads as TGTGCCAGCTCACCAGGGACTGGCACTGAAGCTTTCTTT.

The sample holds a few counts of this clonotype. The V gene is TRBV9, the J gene TRBJ2-7, with no clear D. CDR3 length: 14 amino acids. In germline, CDR1 is SGDLS, CDR2 YYNGEE. V lost 3 bases and J 0 bases, leaving 10 bases between the germline ends. CDR3 coding DNA: TGTGCCAGCAGCGCCGCAGACCGCTCCTACGAGCAGTACTTC. Its protein product is CASSAADRSYEQYF.

At least ten counts were recorded for this clonotype. The genes are TRBV6-2 or TRBV6-3 and TRBJ2-3, with no clear D. CDR1 MNHEY and CDR2 SVGEGT come from the germline V gene. The germline V and J ends were trimmed by 3 bases and 4 bases, with 11 bases remaining between them. CDR3 length equals 14 residues. Here the CDR3 DNA reads TGTGCCAGCAGTTATTTGGCGCAGGCAGATACGCAGTATTTT. As protein: CASSYLAQADTQYF.

This clonotype has a count of ten or more. The V gene is TRBV11-2, the J gene TRBJ1-1; D is ambiguous. Germline V gene sequence: CDR1 SGHAT, CDR2 FQNNGV. Trimming cost V 2 bases and J 2 bases, with 3 bases left between them. This CDR3 spans 12 amino acids. The CDR3 DNA is TGTGCCAGCAGCTTAATCAACACTGAAGCTTTCTTT. This gives the protein CASSLINTEAFF.

This clonotype was counted at least ten times. The V gene is TRBV28, the J gene TRBJ1-1; TRBD1 matches 7 bases. The CDR3 length is 14 residues. The germline CDR1 and CDR2 sequences are MDHEN and SYDVKM. The J segment lost 2 bases and the V segment lost 3 bases, leaving 3 bases of the junction unmatched. The CDR3 is CASSFRDSNTEAFF. The CDR3 DNA reads TGTGCCAGCAGTTTTCGGGACAGCAACACTGAAGCTTTCTTT. Using reference TRBV28 and TRBJ1-1 for the parts outside the CDR3, the full variable domain is DVKVTQSSRYLVKRTGEKVFLECVQDMDHENMFWYRQDPGLGLRLIYFSYDVKMKEKGDIPEGYSVSREKKERFSLILESASTNQTSMYLCASSFRDSNTEAFFGQGTRLTVV.

This clonotype was detected a few times. Compared with germline, one end of the junction differs, possibly owing to a read error. The V and J genes are TRBV7-7 and TRBJ1-1, with TRBD1 matching over 8 bases. Germline CDR1 is SSHAT and CDR2 is FNYEAQ (reference sequence). The CDR3 has 18 amino acids. For the CDR3, the DNA is TGTGCTAGCAGCTTAGAAGGAGGCAGGGGGCAATTGGACACTGAAGCTTTCTTT. Its translation is CASSLEGGRGQLDTEAFF.

This clonotype was counted many times. The chain couples TRBV27 to TRBJ2-1; D is unclear. CDR1 and CDR2 from the germline V gene are MNHEY and SMNVEV (reference sequence). The CDR3 has 12 residues. With 3 bases removed from V and 6 bases from J, the gap between germline ends came to 6 bases. CDR3 region: CASSFSVNEQFF. CDR3 nucleotides: TGTGCCAGCAGTTTTAGTGTCAATGAGCAGTTCTTC.

The chain uses TRBV20-1 and TRBJ1-5; the match to TRBD1 covers 7 bases. Germline CDR1 is DFQATT and CDR2 is SNEGSKA (reference sequence). The CDR3 is 14 residues long. V lost 5 bases to trimming and J lost 4 bases; unmatched junction nucleotides: 8. CDR3 loop: CSAGDRRGNQPQHF. The CDR3 DNA reads TGCAGTGCTGGGGACAGAAGGGGGAATCAGCCCCAGCATTTT.

This clonotype was observed a handful of times. V and J are TRBV6-5 and TRBJ2-7, with TRBD2 matching 10 bases. The trim removed 0 bases at V and 4 bases at J, leaving 15 bases unmatched. The CDR3 consists of 19 residues. Germline V lookup: CDR1 MNHEY, CDR2 SVGAGI. The CDR3 reads CASSYSQGEREGQGYEQYF. CDR3 DNA sequence: TGTGCCAGCAGTTACTCCCAAGGGGAGCGGGAGGGCCAGGGGTACGAGCAGTACTTC.

The sample holds many counts of this clonotype. The chain uses TRBV20-1 and TRBJ2-1; D could derive from TRBD1 or TRBD2 (5 bases each). This CDR3 comprises 15 residues. V was shortened by 3 bases and J by 4 bases, with 16 bases between the two germline ends. Germline V CDR1 and CDR2: DFQATT, SNEGSKA (reference sequence). DNA of the CDR3: TGCAGTGCTAGCCCCCGGGACCGTGGTTACAATGAGCAGTTCTTC. This translates into CSASPRDRGYNEQFF.